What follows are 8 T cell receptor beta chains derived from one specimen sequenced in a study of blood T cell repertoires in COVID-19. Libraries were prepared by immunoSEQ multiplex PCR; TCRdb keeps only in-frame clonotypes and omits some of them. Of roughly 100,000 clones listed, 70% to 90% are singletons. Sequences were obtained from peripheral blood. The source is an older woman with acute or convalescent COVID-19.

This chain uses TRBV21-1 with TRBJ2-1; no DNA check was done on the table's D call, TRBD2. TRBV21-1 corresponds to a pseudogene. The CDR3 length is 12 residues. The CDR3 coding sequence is TGTGCCAGCACGGAGGGAACGAATGAGCAGTTCTTC. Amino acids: CASTEGTNEQFF.

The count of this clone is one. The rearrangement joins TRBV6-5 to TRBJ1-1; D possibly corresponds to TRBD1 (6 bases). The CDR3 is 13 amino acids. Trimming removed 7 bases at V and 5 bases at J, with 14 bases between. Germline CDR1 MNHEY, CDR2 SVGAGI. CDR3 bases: TGTGCCAGCACGGCAGGGGTAAGGACTGAAGCTTTCTTT. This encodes CASTAGVRTEAFF.

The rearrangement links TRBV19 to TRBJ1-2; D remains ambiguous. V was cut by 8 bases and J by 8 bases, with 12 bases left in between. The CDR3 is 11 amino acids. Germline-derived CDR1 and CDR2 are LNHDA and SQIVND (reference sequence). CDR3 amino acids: CASEGAGGYTF. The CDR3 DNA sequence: TGTGCCAGTGAGGGAGCTGGCGGCTACACCTTC.

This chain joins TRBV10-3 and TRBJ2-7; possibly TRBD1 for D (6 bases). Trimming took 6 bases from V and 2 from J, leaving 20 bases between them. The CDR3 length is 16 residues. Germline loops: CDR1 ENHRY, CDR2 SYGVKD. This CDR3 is CAISPVGRKGAYEQYF. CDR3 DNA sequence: TGTGCCATCAGCCCGGTGGGGCGAAAGGGGGCCTACGAGCAGTACTTC.

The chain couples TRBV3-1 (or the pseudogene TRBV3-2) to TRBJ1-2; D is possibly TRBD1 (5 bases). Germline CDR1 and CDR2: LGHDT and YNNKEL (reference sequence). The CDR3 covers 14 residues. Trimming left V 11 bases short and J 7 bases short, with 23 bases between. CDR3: CASRSGGGIGGYTF. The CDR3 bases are TGTGCCTCCCGCTCCGGGGGAGGGATCGGTGGCTACACCTTC.

The CDR3 DNA follows: TGTGCCAGTAGTATAGATCGGCCCAGCGGGCACGGCTACACCTTC. It codes for CASSIDRPSGHGYTF. The chain has TRBV19 and TRBJ1-2; D uncertain. V was pared by 0 bases and J by 8 bases, with 16 bases between. CDR1 is LNHDA, CDR2 SQIVND, per germline (reference sequence). The CDR3 consists of 15 residues.

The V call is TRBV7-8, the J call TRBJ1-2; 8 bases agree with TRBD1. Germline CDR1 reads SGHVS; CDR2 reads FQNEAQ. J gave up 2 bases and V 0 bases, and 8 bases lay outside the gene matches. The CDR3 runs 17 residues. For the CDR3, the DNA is TGTGCCAGCAGCTTAGCCCGGGACAGGTGGGAAAACTATGGCTACACCTTC. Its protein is CASSLARDRWENYGYTF.

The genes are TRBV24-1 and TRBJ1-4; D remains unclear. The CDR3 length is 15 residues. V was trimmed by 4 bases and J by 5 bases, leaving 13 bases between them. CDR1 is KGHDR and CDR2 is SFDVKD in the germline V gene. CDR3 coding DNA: TGTGCCACCAGTGACCCGCGGGTAGGGAATGAAAAACTGTTTTTT. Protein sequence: CATSDPRVGNEKLFF.